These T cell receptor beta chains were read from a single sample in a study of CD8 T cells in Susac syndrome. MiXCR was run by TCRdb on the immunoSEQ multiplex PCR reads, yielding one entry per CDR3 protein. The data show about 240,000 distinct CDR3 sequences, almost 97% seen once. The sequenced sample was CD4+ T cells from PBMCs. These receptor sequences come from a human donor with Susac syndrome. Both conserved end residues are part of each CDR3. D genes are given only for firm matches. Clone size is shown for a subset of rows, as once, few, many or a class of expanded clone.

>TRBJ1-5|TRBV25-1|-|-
TGTGCCAGCTCGATGGGTAATAGCAATCAGCCCCAGCATTTT
CASSMGNSNQPQHF
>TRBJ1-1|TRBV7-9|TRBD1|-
TGTGCCAGCAGGAGTCGACAGGGCGTTCCGAATGAAGCTTTCTTT
CASRSRQGVPNEAFF
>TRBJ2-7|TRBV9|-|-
TGTGCCAGCAGCGTAGAGCCTAGCTACTCCTACGAGCAGTACTTC
CASSVEPSYSYEQYF
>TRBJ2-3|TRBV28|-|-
TGTGCCAGCAGCATCCCCCCCCACAGGAATCGTCGGGTGGATACGCAGTATTTT
CASSIPPHRNRRVDTQYF
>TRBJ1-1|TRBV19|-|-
TGTGCCAGTAGTTCCCGGCGGTCCCGGAACACTGAAGCTTTCTTT
CASSSRRSRNTEAFF
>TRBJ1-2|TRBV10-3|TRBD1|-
TGTGCCATCTGGGGCGACAAAGACAGGGACTATGGCTACACCTTC
CAIWGDKDRDYGYTF
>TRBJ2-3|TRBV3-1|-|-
TGTGCCAGCAGTCCAAGGTCCGCAGATACGCAGTATTTT
CASSPRSADTQYF
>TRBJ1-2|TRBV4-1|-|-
TGCGCCAGCAGCCCCTGGGAGGGGGGTAACTATGGCTACACCTTC
CASSPWEGGNYGYTF
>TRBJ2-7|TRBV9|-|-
TGTGCCAGCAGCAGATCGGGGCACTACGAGCAGTACTTC
CASSRSGHYEQYF
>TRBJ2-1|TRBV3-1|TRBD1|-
TGTGCCAGCAGCCTGGGGAACAGGGGGCAGAATGAGCAGTTCTTC
CASSLGNRGQNEQFF
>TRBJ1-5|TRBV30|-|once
TGTGCCTGGAGTGTCAAGGGGAGCCAGCCCCAGCATTTT
CAWSVKGSQPQHF
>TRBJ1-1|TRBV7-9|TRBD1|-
TGTGCCAGCAGCCGCACTACCGGGACAGAGAACACTGAAGCTTTCTTT
CASSRTTGTENTEAFF
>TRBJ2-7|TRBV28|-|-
TGTGCCAGCACCCGGGACCTATGGGAGCAGTACTTC
CASTRDLWEQYF
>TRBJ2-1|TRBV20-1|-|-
TGCAGTGCCCCAGATGAGGATGAGCAGTTCTTC
CSAPDEDEQFF
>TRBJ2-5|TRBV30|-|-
TGTGCCTGGAGTTTCGGTACGGAGACCCAGTACTTC
CAWSFGTETQYF
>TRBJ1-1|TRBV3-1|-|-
TGTGCCAGCAGCCGAACCGGGGGGAACACTGAAGCTTTCTTT
CASSRTGGNTEAFF
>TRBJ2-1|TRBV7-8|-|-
TGTGCCAGCAGCTTAGGGCCGGAGGGTGGGTACAATGAGCAGTTCTTC
CASSLGPEGGYNEQFF
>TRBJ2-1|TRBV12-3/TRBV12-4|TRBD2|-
TGTGCCAGCACCTATGAACTAGCGGGAGGTCGGAATGAGCAGTTCTTC
CASTYELAGGRNEQFF
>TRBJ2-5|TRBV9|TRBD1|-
TGTGCCAGCAGCGTGGCCGGGACAGGGAGGGAGACCCAGTACTTC
CASSVAGTGRETQYF
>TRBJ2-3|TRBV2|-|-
TGTGCCAGCAGTGAATGGGCAGATACGCAGTATTTT
CASSEWADTQYF